This T cell receptor (beta chain) was found in a study of cytomegalovirus exposure and HLA in healthy donors. Trimming took 0 bases from V and 6 from J, leaving 14 bases between them. Looked up from germline, CDR1 is LNHNV and CDR2 is YYDKDF (reference sequence). The CDR3 loop spans 16 amino acids. The PCR contained 60 Vbeta and 13 Jbeta primers. Produced via immunoSEQ multiplex PCR; TCRdb's table is partial and in-frame only. The sample shows 200,000 to 250,000 clones, around 76% of them seen only once. Study observations and caveats: A classifier reportedly called cytomegalovirus status with high sensitivity and specificity. The authors listed roughly 150 TCR beta chains as cytomegalovirus-associated.

Note on this clone: As yet, its antigen is unknown.

Specimen: PBMCs. The J gene is TRBJ2-2, the V gene TRBV15, with D tentatively TRBD1 (7 bases). This sequence originates from a woman aged 40 to 49 in good health and CMV-seropositive. CDR3 in amino acids: CATSRDGGGLAGELFF. Written as DNA, the CDR3 is TGTGCCACCAGCAGAGACGGAGGGGGCCTAGCCGGGGAGCTGTTTTTT.